These T cell receptor beta chains were read from a single sample in a study of T cell repertoires in cytomegalovirus infection. No antigens are known for them. A single record per CDR3 protein comes from TCRdb applying MiXCR to the reads. The sample comprises about 570,000 distinct CDR3 sequences, 40% of which are singletons, and 48% rests with the top ten. Sequencing used cultured PBMCs, obtained from culture after CMV antigen stimulation. The receptors were gathered from a human donor in good health (CMV status not recorded). Some clones in this sample may be carry-over from other donors' samples. Each CDR3 is given with its conserved first and last residue. A D gene is named only where the DNA matches it firmly. A row's size may be missing; if present it is once, few, many or a size class.

>TRBV11-2|NA|NA|TRBJ1-3
CASSLVRRGRGVPGNTIYF
TGTGCCAGCAGCTTAGTTCGACGCGGGAGGGGGGTCCCAGGAAACACCATATATTTT
>TRBV7-8|TRBD1|many|TRBJ2-3
CASSRDRGDTQYF
TGTGCCAGCAGCCGGGACAGGGGAGATACGCAGTATTTT
>TRBV20-1|NA|NA|TRBJ2-5
CSVPTRASGETQYF
TGCAGTGTCCCAACAAGAGCCTCTGGGGAGACCCAGTACTTC
>TRBV20-1|NA|NA|TRBJ1-5
CSARENFNQPQHF
TGCAGTGCTAGGGAAAACTTCAATCAGCCCCAGCATTTT
>TRBV6-2/TRBV6-3|TRBD2|few|TRBJ2-5
CASKSVAGGPQKTQYF
TGTGCCAGCAAATCTGTAGCGGGAGGGCCCCAGAAGACCCAGTACTTC
>TRBV29-1|NA|NA|TRBJ2-5
CSDNRAGETQYF
TGCAGCGATAACAGGGCGGGGGAGACCCAGTACTTC
>TRBV20-1|TRBD2|NA|TRBJ2-1
CSVSSGGHEQFF
TGCAGTGTCAGTAGCGGGGGCCATGAGCAGTTCTTC
>TRBV7-2|TRBD2|few|TRBJ2-1
CASSPSGSTNNEQFF
TGTGCCAGCAGCCCGAGCGGGAGCACCAACAATGAGCAGTTCTTC
>TRBV7-8|NA|NA|TRBJ2-5
CASSLVRGGLQETQYF
TGTGCCAGCAGCTTAGTCAGGGGGGGTCTCCAAGAGACCCAGTACTTC
>TRBV4-2|NA|few|TRBJ2-2
CASSQWGQGGAGELFF
TGTGCCAGCAGCCAGTGGGGACAAGGAGGTGCCGGGGAGCTGTTTTTT
>TRBV12-3/TRBV12-4|NA|few|TRBJ2-7
CASSFRGGTEDEQYF
TGTGCCAGCAGTTTCCGGGGGGGGACAGAGGACGAGCAGTACTTC
>TRBV6-1|NA|NA|TRBJ2-7
CASSRHRDGPYEQYF
TGTGCCAGCAGCCGCCACCGGGACGGACCTTACGAGCAGTACTTC
>TRBV7-8|TRBD2|NA|TRBJ2-5
CASIQAGGLKETQDF
TGTGCCAGCATCCAAGCGGGGGGCCTCAAAGAGACCCAGGACTTC
>TRBV27|NA|NA|TRBJ2-7
CASGIKVEQYF
TGTGCCAGCGGGATAAAGGTCGAGCAGTACTTC
>TRBV2|TRBD2|NA|TRBJ2-5
CASSPGRGGETQYF
TGTGCCAGCTCCCCAGGGAGGGGTGGTGAGACCCAGTACTTC
>TRBV12-3/TRBV12-4|TRBD1|NA|TRBJ1-3
CASSFRGTGLTESSGNTTYF
TGTGCCAGCAGTTTTCGGGGGACAGGGCTAACAGAGAGCTCTGGAAACACCACATATTTT
>TRBV7-2|NA|NA|TRBJ1-3
CASSFEGTIYF
TGTGCCAGCAGCTTCGAGGGAACCATATATTTT
>TRBV27|NA|once|TRBJ2-1
CASSRPLPSYNEQFF
TGTGCCAGCAGTCGCCCCCTCCCGTCCTACAATGAGCAGTTCTTC
>TRBV7-2|NA|NA|TRBJ2-1
CASSLRDFPNEQFF
TGTGCCAGCAGCCTACGGGACTTCCCAAATGAGCAGTTCTTC
>TRBV7-8|TRBD2|many|TRBJ2-3
CASSLLAGSTDTQYF
TGTGCCAGCAGCTTACTAGCGGGGAGCACAGATACGCAGTATTTT
>TRBV6-2/TRBV6-3|TRBD2|NA|TRBJ2-5
CASKTSGVETQYF
TGTGCCAGCAAAACAAGCGGGGTTGAGACCCAGTACTTC
>TRBV5-1|TRBD1|NA|TRBJ2-7
CASSFGTGDTYEQYF
TGCGCCAGCAGCTTCGGGACAGGGGATACCTACGAGCAGTACTTC
>TRBV10-3|NA|few|TRBJ2-3
CAISEGRGRDTQYF
TGTGCCATCAGTGAGGGGAGGGGGCGAGATACGCAGTATTTT
>TRBV7-2|NA|few|TRBJ1-5
CASSLGWGHSNQPQHF
TGTGCCAGCAGCTTAGGATGGGGTCATAGCAATCAGCCCCAGCATTTT
>TRBV2|TRBD2|NA|TRBJ2-5
CASSGLAETQYF
TGTGCCAGCAGTGGACTAGCGGAGACCCAGTACTTC
>TRBV4-1|NA|NA|TRBJ2-7
CASSLGSINYEQYF
TGCGCCAGCAGCCTCGGAAGTATAAACTACGAGCAGTACTTC
>TRBV11-2|TRBD2|few|TRBJ2-3
CASSLVAGTMNTQYF
TGTGCCAGCAGCTTAGTGGCAGGGACTATGAATACGCAGTATTTT
>TRBV7-6|TRBD1|NA|TRBJ1-3
CASSKNPGQGSGYTIYF
TGTGCCAGCAGCAAAAATCCGGGACAGGGGTCTGGATACACCATATATTTT
>TRBV19|NA|NA|TRBJ1-5
CASSMGGFWRNQPQHF
TGTGCCAGTAGTATGGGGGGTTTTTGGCGCAATCAGCCCCAGCATTTT
>TRBV11-3|TRBD2|few|TRBJ2-1
CASSRGLADVSYNEQFF
TGTGCCAGCAGCCGAGGACTAGCGGACGTCTCCTACAATGAGCAGTTCTTC
>TRBV7-2|NA|NA|TRBJ2-2
CASSLYYTGELFF
TGTGCCAGCAGCTTATATTACACCGGGGAGCTGTTTTTT
>TRBV6-1|TRBD2|few|TRBJ2-7
CASSKTSGPRYEQYF
TGTGCCAGCAGTAAGACTAGCGGGCCCCGCTACGAGCAGTACTTC
>TRBV7-6|NA|NA|TRBJ1-6
CASSGNLGGRVENSPLHF
TGTGCCAGCAGCGGCAACTTGGGTGGCAGGGTGGAGAATTCACCCCTCCACTTT
>TRBV12-3/TRBV12-4|NA|NA|TRBJ2-3
CASSPLAGRGDTQYF
TGTGCCAGCAGCCCCTTGGCAGGGCGAGGAGATACGCAGTATTTT
>TRBV7-9|NA|few|TRBJ2-7
CASSLAGGNSYEQYF
TGTGCCAGCAGCTTAGCTGGCGGGAACTCCTACGAGCAGTACTTC
>TRBV7-2|TRBD1|once|TRBJ1-2
CASSTPGQVFPGYTF
TGTGCCAGCAGCACCCCGGGACAGGTTTTCCCTGGCTACACCTTC